Listed here are 7 T cell receptor beta chains from one sample, sequenced in a study of shared clonotypes between healthy human individuals. TCRdb keeps only in-frame clones here, not all; method: immunoSEQ multiplex PCR. This sample has a few million clones, with 93% found just once. The specimen sequenced was naive CD4+ T cells from PBMCs. Subset specified: CD45RA+ positively selected. The receptors were sampled from a young man in good health. Some clones in this sample may be carry-over from other donors' samples.

The chain carries TRBV28 and TRBJ1-2, with 7 bases lining up with TRBD1. Looked up from germline, CDR1 is MDHEN and CDR2 is SYDVKM. Unmatched junction bases numbered 7, after V lost 5 bases and J lost 7 bases. The CDR3 has 13 amino acids. In DNA, the CDR3 is TGTGCCAGCAGTGGCGACAGGGAGGGTGGCTACACCTTC. It specifies CASSGDREGGYTF.

V gene TRBV28 combines with J gene TRBJ2-2; D unresolved. Trimming removed 1 base from V and 0 bases from J, with 6 bases in between. This CDR3 has 15 residues. Looked up from germline, CDR1 is MDHEN and CDR2 is SYDVKM. CDR3 DNA sequence: TGTGCCAGCAGTTTATTGAGACCGAACACCGGGGAGCTGTTTTTT. It encodes CASSLLRPNTGELFF.

The V and J genes are TRBV6-1 and TRBJ2-1, with D perhaps assigned TRBD1 or TRBD2 (5 bases each). Germline assignment: CDR1 MNHNS and CDR2 SASEGT. This CDR3 is built from 13 residues. The ends were cut back, 10 bases at V and 6 bases at J, with 16 bases in the middle. The CDR3 region has the DNA TGTGCCACACTTCCCACGGGACGCAATGAGCAGTTCTTC. Translating it yields CATLPTGRNEQFF.

The chain joins TRBV15 to TRBJ2-3; D not certain. V was trimmed by 5 bases and J by 0 bases, leaving 6 bases between them. The CDR3 extends over 13 amino acids. CDR1 is LNHNV and CDR2 is YYDKDF in the germline V gene (reference sequence). The CDR3 DNA is TGTGCCACCAGCCCCACTAGCACAGATACGCAGTATTTT. This encodes CATSPTSTDTQYF. The entire variable domain, with the rest obtained from reference TRBV15 and TRBJ2-3, is as follows: DAMVIQNPRYQVTQFGKPVTLSCSQTLNHNVMYWYQQKSSQAPKLLFHYYDKDFNNEADTPDNFQSRRPNTSFCFLDIRSPGLGDTAMYLCATSPTSTDTQYFGPGTRLTVL.

This chain connects TRBV2 to TRBJ2-1; D gene ambiguous. Trimming pared 8 bases from V and 1 base from J, leaving 9 bases between. This CDR3 contains 13 residues. Germline loops: CDR1 SNHLY, CDR2 FYNNEI. CDR3 sequence: CASLFDSYNEQFF. CDR3 coding DNA: TGTGCCAGCCTCTTCGATTCCTACAATGAGCAGTTCTTC.

V is TRBV19 and J is TRBJ2-7; possibly TRBD1 or TRBD2 for D (5 bases each). The germline gives CDR1 LNHDA, CDR2 SQIVND (reference sequence). With 10 bases removed from V and 7 bases from J, the gap between germline ends came to 14 bases. This CDR3 contains 11 residues. CDR3 sequence: CATRGVLEQYF. The CDR3 coding sequence is TGTGCCACCAGAGGGGTTCTTGAGCAGTACTTC. The whole variable domain, filled in from reference TRBV19 and TRBJ2-7, reads DGGITQSPKYLFRKEGQNVTLSCEQNLNHDAMYWYRQDPGQGLRLIYYSQIVNDFQKGDIAEGYSVSREKKESFPLTVTSAQKNPTAFYLCATRGVLEQYFGPGTRLTVT.

As regards this clone: Within the sample, other DNA sequences also encode this same CDR3. For the CDR3, the DNA is TGTGCCAGCAGTCCTAGACAGTACTACGAGCAGTACTTC. Translation: CASSPRQYYEQYF. The rearrangement uses TRBV27 and TRBJ2-7; maybe TRBD1 (5 bases). The CDR3 totals 13 residues. From germline, CDR1 is MNHEY and CDR2 SMNVEV (reference sequence). The V gene lost 5 bases and the J gene lost 3 bases, with 11 bases spanning the gap.